This TCR beta chain comes out of a study of cytomegalovirus exposure and HLA in healthy donors. Some clones are missing from TCRdb's copy, which holds only in-frame ones; the method was immunoSEQ multiplex PCR. The sample comprises about 68,000 clones, over 80% of which are singletons, and just over 3% rests with the top ten. Germline loops: CDR1 LGHNA, CDR2 YNFKEQ. V shed 0 bases and J 0 bases; nucleotides not matched to a gene: 6. CDR3 length equals 18 residues. Sequenced: PBMCs. The receptor was isolated from a man younger than 35 in good health and CMV-seronegative. The chain has TRBV4-2 and TRBJ2-7; 12 nucleotides match TRBD2. The CDR3 spells CASSQDHWTSGISYEQYF. The DNA of the CDR3 is TGTGCCAGCAGCCAAGATCACTGGACTAGCGGGATCTCCTACGAGCAGTACTTC.